These T cell receptor beta chains were read from a single sample in a study of lymphopenia after photon versus proton radiotherapy. Repertoires were generated with immunoSEQ multiplex PCR, while TCRdb's copy carries only in-frame clones and drops some. The data show over 20,000 clones, approximately 90% seen once. This sample comprised peripheral blood, obtained from a patient treated with proton-based radiotherapy. The receptors derive from a man older than 75 with esophageal cancer. Both conserved end residues are part of each CDR3. The order of the fields is J gene, V gene, clone size, D gene, CDR3 protein, CDR3 DNA. A D gene is named only where the DNA matches it firmly. The listing skips clone size in some rows; elsewhere it reads once, few, many or a size class.

TRBJ1-2,TRBV13,NA,NA,CASSLVVRGHYGYTF,TGTGCCAGCAGCTTAGTCGTCAGAGGACACTATGGCTACACCTTC
TRBJ1-2,TRBV11-1,NA,TRBD1,CASSLAMGQGSGYTF,TGTGCCAGCAGCTTAGCTATGGGACAGGGTTCTGGCTACACCTTC
TRBJ2-7,TRBV14,once,NA,CASSQSRLYEQYF,TGTGCCAGCAGCCAAAGCAGGCTCTACGAGCAGTACTTC
TRBJ2-7,TRBV11-3,NA,TRBD2,CASSLTGGYEQYF,TGTGCCAGCAGCTTGACGGGGGGATACGAGCAGTACTTC
TRBJ1-5,TRBV7-2,NA,NA,CASSLELSNQPQHF,TGTGCCAGCAGCTTAGAACTCAGCAATCAGCCCCAGCATTTT
TRBJ2-1,TRBV4-3,NA,NA,CASSQGIGVYNEQFF,TGCGCCAGCAGCCAAGGCATTGGAGTTTACAATGAGCAGTTCTTC
TRBJ2-1,TRBV11-2,NA,NA,CASSLLQVNEQFF,TGTGCCAGCAGCTTACTCCAAGTCAATGAGCAGTTCTTC
TRBJ1-1,TRBV7-2,once,NA,CASSFGSANTEAFF,TGTGCCAGCAGCTTTGGGAGTGCAAACACTGAAGCTTTCTTT
TRBJ2-7,TRBV6-5,NA,NA,CASSYSGSGRNEQYF,TGTGCCAGCAGTTACTCGGGCTCAGGGCGGAACGAGCAGTACTTC
TRBJ1-4,TRBV2,NA,NA,CASSAGVRSEKLFF,TGTGCCAGCAGCGCAGGGGTCCGGAGTGAAAAACTGTTTTTT
TRBJ2-1,TRBV5-6,few,NA,CASSQKKVALYNEQFF,TGTGCCAGCAGCCAGAAAAAGGTGGCGCTATACAATGAGCAGTTCTTC
TRBJ1-1,TRBV5-4,once,NA,CASSFTGIRTEAFF,TGTGCCAGCAGCTTCACAGGGATTCGAACTGAAGCTTTCTTT
TRBJ1-2,TRBV7-2,NA,NA,CASSLAGPGAF,TGTGCCAGCAGCTTAGCCGGTCCGGGTGCCTTC
TRBJ1-1,TRBV4-1,once,NA,CASSPGRPNTEAFF,TGCGCCAGCAGTCCCGGCAGACCGAACACTGAAGCTTTCTTT
TRBJ1-2,TRBV5-5,NA,TRBD1,CASSLQRTGDYGYTF,TGTGCCAGCAGCTTGCAGAGGACAGGGGACTATGGCTACACCTTC
TRBJ1-4,TRBV5-1,NA,NA,CASSPKGGDEKLFF,TGCGCCAGCAGCCCGAAGGGGGGGGATGAAAAACTGTTTTTT
TRBJ2-1,TRBV13,NA,TRBD2,CASSYGAAGGPNEQFF,TGTGCCAGCAGCTACGGCGCGGCGGGGGGGCCGAATGAGCAGTTCTTC
TRBJ2-5,TRBV6-1,NA,TRBD2,CASSDVFGGGAALQETQYF,TGTGCCAGCAGTGATGTCTTTGGCGGGGGGGCCGCACTACAAGAGACCCAGTACTTC
TRBJ2-3,TRBV7-9,NA,NA,CASSLSGGSDTQYF,TGTGCCAGCAGCTTAAGTGGGGGGTCAGATACGCAGTATTTT
TRBJ2-7,TRBV5-1,NA,NA,CASSLRQGRDEQYF,TGCGCCAGCAGCTTGAGGCAGGGTCGGGACGAGCAGTACTTC
TRBJ1-2,TRBV7-9,NA,NA,CASRNSDGYTF,TGTGCCAGCAGAAACAGTGATGGCTACACCTTC
TRBJ1-2,TRBV14,NA,NA,CASSQGRGYGYTF,TGTGCCAGCAGCCAAGGCAGGGGATATGGCTACACCTTC
TRBJ2-1,TRBV6-4,NA,NA,CASSRQAGSYNEQFF,TGTGCCAGCAGTCGACAGGCTGGCTCCTACAATGAGCAGTTCTTC
TRBJ1-2,TRBV18,once,NA,CASSPGERGNGYTF,TGTGCCAGCTCACCCGGGGAGAGGGGAAATGGCTACACCTTC
TRBJ2-5,TRBV27,NA,NA,CASSSLFNQETQYF,TGTGCCAGCAGTTCCCTTTTTAATCAAGAGACCCAGTACTTC
TRBJ2-1,TRBV2,NA,TRBD2,CASSFGLAGVSYNEQFF,TGTGCCAGCAGTTTCGGACTAGCGGGCGTTTCATACAATGAGCAGTTCTTC
TRBJ1-2,TRBV5-6,NA,NA,CASTAGRVYYGYTF,TGTGCCAGCACCGCTGGACGGGTGTACTATGGCTACACCTTC
TRBJ1-3,TRBV19,NA,TRBD1,CASADRGGSSGNTIYF,TGTGCCAGTGCGGACAGGGGAGGGTCCTCTGGAAACACCATATATTTT
TRBJ2-3,TRBV4-2,NA,TRBD1,CASSQGRDRTDTQYF,TGTGCCAGCAGCCAGGGAAGGGACAGGACAGATACGCAGTATTTT
TRBJ1-3,TRBV5-4,few,NA,CASSLDGGSSGNTIYF,TGTGCCAGCAGCTTGGATGGTGGGAGCTCTGGAAACACCATATATTTT
TRBJ2-5,TRBV11-3,once,NA,CASSDRRTEMETQYF,TGTGCCAGCAGCGACCGTAGGACAGAGATGGAGACCCAGTACTTC
TRBJ1-4,TRBV7-2,NA,NA,CASSIDRSSEKLFF,TGTGCTAGCAGCATTGACAGGTCGAGTGAAAAACTGTTTTTT
TRBJ2-2,TRBV6-4,once,NA,CASSMFPQESSGELFF,TGTGCCAGCAGCATGTTTCCGCAGGAGTCCTCCGGGGAGCTGTTTTTT
TRBJ2-3,TRBV6-4,NA,TRBD2,CASSDVSGGSTDTQYF,TGTGCCAGCAGTGACGTGTCGGGAGGATCCACAGATACGCAGTATTTT
TRBJ2-7,TRBV12-2,few,NA,CASRWGTHPGPNYEQYF,TGTGCAAGTCGCTGGGGGACACATCCGGGACCAAACTACGAGCAGTACTTC
TRBJ2-7,TRBV9,NA,TRBD2,CASSVGASGTYEQYF,TGTGCCAGCAGCGTAGGGGCTAGCGGGACCTACGAGCAGTACTTC
TRBJ2-4,TRBV11-2,NA,NA,CASSRTGMKDIQYF,TGTGCCAGCAGCCGAACAGGGATGAAGGACATTCAGTACTTC
TRBJ1-2,TRBV19,NA,NA,CASSIETVSNYGYTF,TGTGCCAGTAGTATTGAGACGGTCAGTAACTATGGCTACACCTTC